The subject of this entry is one T cell receptor beta chain. The antigen remains unidentified. This sample stems from a study of cytomegalovirus exposure and HLA in healthy donors. Findings of the study overall: It was likely that a cluster of highly shared sequence variants was a sequencing artifact.

The donors gave bone marrow, and they were healthy. The study ran its PCR with 60 Vbeta and 13 Jbeta primers. Assay used: immunoSEQ multiplex PCR; TCRdb lists only in-frame clones, some missing. There are 150,000 to 200,000 clones in the sample; 84% occur only once, and about 4.9% lies in the top ten. This TCR came from a girl aged 5 to 17 in good health and CMV-seropositive. Sequenced: PBMCs.

In nucleotides, the CDR3 is TGTGCTAGTGGTTTGCCCTACAGGGTAGGAAACGAGCAGTACTTC. It specifies CASGLPYRVGNEQYF. The chain couples TRBV12-5 to TRBJ2-7; D possibly corresponds to TRBD1 (6 bases). V was clipped by 2 bases and J by 5 bases, with 16 bases between them. The CDR3 sequence is 15 residues long. Germline assignment: CDR1 LGHNT and CDR2 FRNRAP.